The present entry profiles one T cell receptor (beta chain) with its context. Its antigen is still unknown. The entry originates in a study of cytomegalovirus exposure and HLA in healthy donors. Notes on the study in general: A few CMV-associated chains were confirmed in vitro to be specific for CMV antigens. In the approximately 120 validation repertoires, a later analysis found that first-cohort TCR clusters tended to co-occur.

Sequencing used immunoSEQ multiplex PCR; TCRdb keeps in-frame clones, though not all of them. This sample carries about 340,000 clones, roughly 89% of them seen once, and the ten largest clones take over 0.8%. The CDR3 spans 15 residues. CDR1 and CDR2 from the germline V gene are LGHNA and YSLEER. The ends lost 4 bases at V and 2 bases at J; junction bases unmatched: 7. The chain recombines TRBV4-3 with TRBJ2-7, with 8 bases aligning to TRBD1. The sequencing sample was made of PBMCs. The origin of this receptor is a woman under 30 in good health and CMV-seronegative. The CDR3 is CASSPDRAAAYEQYF. CDR3 nucleotides: TGCGCCAGCAGCCCGGACAGGGCGGCGGCCTACGAGCAGTACTTC.